Each of the 6 T cell receptor beta chains below was sequenced from the same sample in a study of T cells in Graves' hyperthyroidism and ophthalmopathy. RNA transcripts gave rise to amplified TCR beta CDR3 regions. The TCR CDR3 was amplified in a first-round RT-PCR using the HTBI primer set. TCRdb reprocessed the multiplex PCR reads via MiXCR and lists one record per CDR3 protein. The repertoire holds 600,000 to 750,000 distinct CDR3 sequences, around a sixth seen once, with around 16% in the top ten. Sequencing was carried out using blood. Source of these receptors: a man aged 50-59 years with Graves' hyperthyroidism.

Remarks on this clonotype: A much more abundant neighbour one base away suggests this may be a read error. V gene TRBV2 combines with J gene TRBJ2-1, with no clear D. Trimming took off 4 bases at V and 5 bases at J, with 21 bases between the two ends. CDR3 size: 17 residues. CDR1 and CDR2 (germline): SNHLY, FYNNEI. This chain's CDR3 is CASSAGIPRTTHNEQFF. CDR3 sequence (DNA): TGTGCCAGCAGTGCCGGCATCCCTAGGACCACTCACAATGAGCAGTTCTTC.

A word on this clonotype: A junction end diverges from the germline sequence, so it may reflect a read error. The chain uses TRBV4-1 and TRBJ1-6; the D gene is possibly TRBD1 (6 bases). Germline-derived CDR1 and CDR2 are MGHRA and YSYEKL. CDR3 length equals 17 residues. Here the CDR3 DNA reads TGTGCCAGCAGCCAAATTACAGGGAACGCCTATAATTCACCCCTCCACTTT. This encodes CASSQITGNAYNSPLHF.

This clonotype was detected ten times or more. The chain has TRBV24-1 and TRBJ1-4; D is unclear. V gave up 1 base and J gave up 8 bases, with 4 bases separating them. The CDR3 has 12 amino acids. Germline V gene data show CDR1 as KGHDR and CDR2 as SFDVKD. CDR3 DNA: TGTGCCACCAGTGATTTCGGGGAAAAACTGTTTTTT. This translates into CATSDFGEKLFF.

The chain recombines TRBV12-3 or TRBV12-4 with TRBJ1-5; 7 bases map to TRBD1. The CDR3 has 14 residues. Germline trimming cut 6 bases from V and 5 bases from J; bases unmatched to any gene: 7. CDR3 DNA: TGTGCCAGCAGCCCGCAGGGGGTCTATCAGCCCCAGCATTTT. Protein product: CASSPQGVYQPQHF.

The rearrangement uses TRBV5-6 and TRBJ1-3; TRBD1 is a possible D gene (6 bases). V was cut by 6 bases and J by 2 bases, with 15 bases left in between. CDR3 length: 15 residues. Germline lookup yields CDR1 SGHDT and CDR2 YYEEEE. The CDR3 loop reads CASKQGFTTGNTIYF. In DNA, the CDR3 is TGTGCCAGCAAACAGGGTTTCACAACTGGAAACACCATATATTTT. Supplemented by reference TRBV5-6 and TRBJ1-3, the full variable domain reads DAGVTQSPTHLIKTRGQQVTLRCSPKSGHDTVSWYQQALGQGPQFIFQYYEEEERQRGNFPDRFSGHQFPNYSSELNVNALLLGDSALYLCASKQGFTTGNTIYFGEGSWLTVV.

As to this clonotype: The junction departs from germline at one end; a sequencing error may be responsible. The rearrangement joins TRBV11-2 to TRBJ2-3; D may match TRBD1 or TRBD2 (6 bases each). The CDR3 is 13 residues long. CDR1 and CDR2 from the germline V gene are SGHAT and FQNNGV. DNA for the CDR3: TGCGCCAGCAGCCAAAAAGGGGGGGATACGCAGTATTTT. This translates into CASSQKGGDTQYF.